This TCR beta chain was retrieved from a study of T cell changes during pregnancy in multiple sclerosis. Assay used: immunoSEQ multiplex PCR; TCRdb lists only in-frame clones, some missing. Here the sample spans roughly 84,000 clones, 93% being singletons. The CDR3 extends over 15 amino acids. With 0 bases clipped from V and 8 bases from J, the junction kept 7 bases outside the gene matches. CDR1 and CDR2 (germline): LNHNV, YYDKDF (reference sequence). This specimen consisted of peripheral blood, obtained in the third trimester of pregnancy. This TCR derives from a female donor in good health, enrolled as a control in a pregnancy study. The V call is TRBV15, the J call TRBJ2-4; 7 bases agree with TRBD1. CDR3 sequence (DNA): TGTGCCACCAGCAGAGAGAGGGGGCCGTCGGACATTCAGTACTTC. Protein product: CATSRERGPSDIQYF.